Below are 16 T cell receptor beta chains sequenced from a single sample in a study of OX40 agonist ivuxolimab in advanced cancers. Library preparation employed the immunoSEQ multiplex PCR assay. TCRdb obtained this table from immuneACCESS and retained in-frame rearrangements with V and J assigned. These tables miss some clones; where compared with another copy, unresolved V genes account for less than half of the shortfall, and the remainder is unexplained. Counted in this sample were around 75,000 clones; roughly 90% of them appeared once. The top ten hold 10% of the sample. Specimen: CD4+ or CD8+ T cells sorted from blood, collected in a trial of the OX40 agonist ivuxolimab. The origin of the receptors is an adult with an advanced solid tumor such as melanoma, head and neck, liver or kidney cancer.

This chain links TRBV7-6 with TRBJ1-1; the D is unclear. This CDR3 spans 15 amino acids. The germline CDR1 and CDR2 sequences are SGHVS and FNYEAQ. Trimming pared 0 bases from V and 4 bases from J, leaving 12 bases between. CDR3 sequence reads: CASSLAPSISTEAFF. The DNA of the CDR3 is TGTGCCAGCAGCTTAGCCCCCTCAATTAGCACTGAAGCTTTCTTT.

In its sample, this clone was seen once. This chain uses TRBV5-6 with TRBJ2-7, with unresolved D. This CDR3 is built from 12 residues. Between the trimmed V and J ends, which lost 0 bases and 3 bases, there was a span of 4 bases. From germline, CDR1 is SGHDT and CDR2 YYEEEE. The CDR3 sequence: CASSLDDYEQYF. The CDR3 DNA follows: TGTGCCAGCAGCTTGGATGACTACGAGCAGTACTTC.

This clone was seen once. This chain joins TRBV19 and TRBJ2-7; the match to TRBD2 covers 7 bases. V lost 7 bases and J lost 2; bases outside the gene matches: 5. Germline-derived CDR1 and CDR2 are LNHDA and SQIVND (reference sequence). The CDR3 runs to 13 residues. The CDR3 spells CASTGGTAYEQYF. The CDR3 DNA reads TGTGCCAGTACCGGGGGGACGGCCTACGAGCAGTACTTC.

This clone was seen only once. The chain employs TRBV10-2 and TRBJ2-3; D is unclear. Germline CDR1 and CDR2: WSHSY and SAAADI. This CDR3 spans 12 amino acids. Trimming cost V 4 bases and J 6 bases, with 8 bases left between them. The CDR3: CASSVTGDTQYF. CDR3 nucleotides: TGCGCCAGCAGTGTGACCGGGGATACGCAGTATTTT.

The chain's CDR3 is CASSPSGTATDTQYF. The CDR3 DNA is TGTGCCAGCAGCCCATCCGGGACAGCCACAGATACGCAGTATTTT. The chain recombines TRBV7-9 with TRBJ2-3, with 7 bases fitting TRBD1. The germline V gene encodes CDR1 SEHNR and CDR2 FQNEAQ (reference sequence). Trimming took 5 bases from V and 2 from J; bases not matched to a gene: 7. The CDR3 is made up of 15 amino acids.

CDR3 DNA: TGCGCCAGCAGCCAAAGGAGCAGGGACGGTTCACCCCTCCACTTT. Protein: CASSQRSRDGSPLHF. The chain recombines TRBV4-1 with TRBJ1-6; D is possibly TRBD1 (5 bases). V dropped 2 bases and J dropped 9 bases, with 14 bases sitting between them. The germline CDR1 and CDR2 sequences are MGHRA and YSYEKL. The CDR3 runs to 15 residues.

The chain links TRBV7-9 to TRBJ2-5; D uncertain. Germline assignment: CDR1 SEHNR and CDR2 FQNEAQ (reference sequence). V lost 4 bases, J lost 1 base, and 4 bases lay in between. CDR3 length equals 12 residues. The CDR3 spells CASSYPQETQYF. CDR3 DNA: TGTGCCAGCAGCTACCCCCAAGAGACCCAGTACTTC.

This rearrangement joins TRBV10-1 to TRBJ2-1; 9 positions agree with TRBD1. CDR3 length: 15 residues. CDR1 is WNHNN, CDR2 SYGVQD, per germline (reference sequence). Trimming cost V 3 bases and J 3 bases; bases outside gene matches: 3. The CDR3 coding sequence is TGCGCCAGCAGTGAACAGGGGGCTGACTACAATGAGCAGTTCTTC. Residues: CASSEQGADYNEQFF.

This sequence joins TRBV21-1 and TRBJ2-3; the listed D gene, TRBD1, was not tested against the DNA. TRBV21-1 is annotated as a pseudogene. CDR3 size: 20 residues. CDR3 amino acids: CASSSHRDRSVGNLTDTQYF. CDR3 DNA sequence: TGTGCCAGCAGCAGCCACCGGGACAGGTCAGTCGGGAATCTCACAGATACGCAGTATTTT.

This clone was detected a few times. This rearrangement joins TRBV29-1 to TRBJ1-1, with 7 bases fitting TRBD1. Trimming took 0 bases from V and 4 from J; bases not matched to a gene: 5. The CDR3 contains 14 residues. The germline gives CDR1 SQVTM, CDR2 ANQGSEA. The CDR3 DNA reads as TGCAGCGTTGAAGATCGACAGGGCGCCACTGAAGCTTTCTTT. This encodes CSVEDRQGATEAFF. Drawing the rest from reference TRBV29-1 and TRBJ1-1, the complete variable domain is SAVISQKPSRDICQRGTSLTIQCQVDSQVTMMFWYRQQPGQSLTLIATANQGSEATYESGFVIDKFPISRPNLTFSTLTVSNMSPEDSSIYLCSVEDRQGATEAFFGQGTRLTVV.

This chain joins TRBV2 and TRBJ1-4; the D gene is possibly TRBD1 (5 bases). The CDR3 covers 13 residues. Germline V lookup: CDR1 SNHLY, CDR2 FYNNEI. Trimming pared 6 bases from V and 3 bases from J, leaving 8 bases between. The CDR3 DNA reads TGTGCCAGCAGAACCAGGGCTAATGAAAAACTGTTTTTT. Its translation is CASRTRANEKLFF.

The chain uses TRBV5-1 and TRBJ1-6, with 10 bases identical to TRBD1. The germline V gene encodes CDR1 SGHRS and CDR2 YFSETQ. J lost 10 bases, V lost 5 bases, and 6 bases had no gene match. The CDR3 spans 14 residues. The CDR3 DNA sequence: TGCGCCAGCAGACCCGGGACAGGGGTGTCACCCCTCCACTTT. Residues: CASRPGTGVSPLHF.

This clone was recorded only once. The chain recombines TRBV28 with TRBJ2-1; TRBD2 is a possible D gene (6 bases). Germline-derived CDR1 and CDR2 are MDHEN and SYDVKM. This CDR3 has 12 residues. The V end was cut by 6 bases, the J end by 6 bases, with 9 bases between. The CDR3 DNA reads as TGTGCCAGCAGACAGACTAGCAATGAGCAGTTCTTC. Amino acids: CASRQTSNEQFF.

Comments on this clone: Other DNA sequences in this specimen translate into the identical CDR3. This chain links TRBV7-9 with TRBJ2-3; D is uncertain. The CDR3 has 13 amino acids. CDR1 and CDR2 from the germline V gene are SEHNR and FQNEAQ (reference sequence). The ends were cut back, 5 bases at V and 4 bases at J, with 10 bases in the middle. The CDR3 region has the DNA TGTGCCAGCAGCCCCCGTGGGCCAGATACGCAGTATTTT. This sequence encodes CASSPRGPDTQYF.

The J gene is TRBJ2-6, the V gene TRBV28; no reliable D call. Germline CDR1 and CDR2: MDHEN and SYDVKM. Trimming shortened V by 2 bases and J by 2 bases, and 13 bases separated the two germline ends. The CDR3 covers 17 residues. CDR3 DNA sequence: TGTGCCAGCAGTTTAAAGTTAAGGCGGACTGGGGCCAACGTCCTGACTTTC. As protein: CASSLKLRRTGANVLTF.

J is TRBJ2-3 and V is TRBV10-1; 11 bases align to TRBD2. CDR3 length equals 17 residues. Losses at the gene ends were 2 bases for V and 4 bases for J; bases not matched to a gene: 8. From germline, CDR1 is WNHNN and CDR2 SYGVQD (reference sequence). Written as DNA, the CDR3 is TGCGCCAGCAGTGAGACTAGCGGGAGAGGTGGGGCAGATACGCAGTATTTT. Encoded protein: CASSETSGRGGADTQYF.